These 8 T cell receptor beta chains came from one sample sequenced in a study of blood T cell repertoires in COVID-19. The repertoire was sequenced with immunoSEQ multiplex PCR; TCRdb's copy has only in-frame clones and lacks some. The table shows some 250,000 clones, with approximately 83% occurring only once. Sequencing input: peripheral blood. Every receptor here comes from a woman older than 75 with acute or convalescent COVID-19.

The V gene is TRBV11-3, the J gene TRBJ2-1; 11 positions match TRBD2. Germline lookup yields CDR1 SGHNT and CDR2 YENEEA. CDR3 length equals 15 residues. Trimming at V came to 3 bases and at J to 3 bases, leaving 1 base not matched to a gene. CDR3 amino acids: CASSFTSGGYNEQFF. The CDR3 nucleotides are TGTGCCAGCAGCTTCACTAGCGGGGGCTACAATGAGCAGTTCTTC. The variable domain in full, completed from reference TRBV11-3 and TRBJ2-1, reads EAGVVQSPRYKIIEKKQPVAFWCNPISGHNTLYWYLQNLGQGPELLIRYENEEAVDDSQLPKDRFSAERLKGVDSTLKIQPAELGDSAVYLCASSFTSGGYNEQFFGPGTRLTVL.

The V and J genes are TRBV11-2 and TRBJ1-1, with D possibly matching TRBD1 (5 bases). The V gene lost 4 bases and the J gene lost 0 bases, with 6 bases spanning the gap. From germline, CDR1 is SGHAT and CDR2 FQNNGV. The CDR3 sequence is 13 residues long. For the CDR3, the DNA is TGTGCCAGCAGCTCAGGGATGAACACTGAAGCTTTCTTT. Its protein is CASSSGMNTEAFF.

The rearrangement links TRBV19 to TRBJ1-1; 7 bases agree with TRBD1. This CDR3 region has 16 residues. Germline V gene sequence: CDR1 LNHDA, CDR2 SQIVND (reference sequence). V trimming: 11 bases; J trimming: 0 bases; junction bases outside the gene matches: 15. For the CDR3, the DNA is TGTGCCTCGGGCATCGGGGACAGCCTCATGAACACTGAAGCTTTCTTT. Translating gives CASGIGDSLMNTEAFF. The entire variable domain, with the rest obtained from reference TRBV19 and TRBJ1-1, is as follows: DGGITQSPKYLFRKEGQNVTLSCEQNLNHDAMYWYRQDPGQGLRLIYYSQIVNDFQKGDIAEGYSVSREKKESFPLTVTSAQKNPTAFYLCASGIGDSLMNTEAFFGQGTRLTVV.

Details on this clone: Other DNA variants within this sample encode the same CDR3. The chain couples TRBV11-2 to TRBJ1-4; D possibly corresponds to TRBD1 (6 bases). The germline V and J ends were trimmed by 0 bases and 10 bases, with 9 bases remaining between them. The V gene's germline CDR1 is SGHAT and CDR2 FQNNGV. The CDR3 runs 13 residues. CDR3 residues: CASSLDRGGKLFF. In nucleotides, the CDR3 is TGTGCCAGCAGCTTAGATCGAGGGGGAAAACTGTTTTTT.

The CDR3 sequence: CASSTPGQGMETQYF. The CDR3 bases are TGTGCCAGTAGTACGCCGGGACAGGGGATGGAGACCCAGTACTTC. V gene TRBV19 combines with J gene TRBJ2-5; 10 positions agree with TRBD1. After removal of 4 bases from V and 5 bases from J, the junction contained 7 bases not matched to a gene. CDR3 length: 15 amino acids. Germline values: CDR1 LNHDA, CDR2 SQIVND (reference sequence).

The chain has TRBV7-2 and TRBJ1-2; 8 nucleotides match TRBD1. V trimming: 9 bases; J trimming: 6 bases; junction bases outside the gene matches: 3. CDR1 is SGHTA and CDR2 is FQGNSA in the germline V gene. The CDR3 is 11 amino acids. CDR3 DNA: TGTGCCAGGCAGGGGGCGAATGGCTACACCTTC. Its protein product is CARQGANGYTF.

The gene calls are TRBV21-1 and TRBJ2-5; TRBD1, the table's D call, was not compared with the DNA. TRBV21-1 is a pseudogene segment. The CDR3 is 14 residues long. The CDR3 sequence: CASSRPTPQETQYF. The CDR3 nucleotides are TGTGCCAGCAGCAGACCGACACCCCAAGAGACCCAGTACTTC.

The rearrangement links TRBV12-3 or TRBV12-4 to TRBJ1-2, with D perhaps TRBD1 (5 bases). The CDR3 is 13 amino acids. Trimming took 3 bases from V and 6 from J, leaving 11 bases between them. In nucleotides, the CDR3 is TGTGCCAGCAGTTTCCGACAGAAGGATGGCTACACCTTC. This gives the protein CASSFRQKDGYTF.